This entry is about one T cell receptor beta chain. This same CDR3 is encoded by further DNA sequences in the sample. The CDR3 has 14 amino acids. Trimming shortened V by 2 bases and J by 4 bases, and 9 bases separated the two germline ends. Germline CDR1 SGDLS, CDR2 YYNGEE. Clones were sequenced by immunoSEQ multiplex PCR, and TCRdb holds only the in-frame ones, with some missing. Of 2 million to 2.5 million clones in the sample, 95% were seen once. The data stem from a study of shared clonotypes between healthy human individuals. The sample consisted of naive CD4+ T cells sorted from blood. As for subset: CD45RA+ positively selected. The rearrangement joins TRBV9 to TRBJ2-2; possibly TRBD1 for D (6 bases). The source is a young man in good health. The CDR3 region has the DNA TGTGCCAGCAGCGTTGGACAGCTCACCGGGGAGCTGTTTTTT. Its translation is CASSVGQLTGELFF.